One sample yielded the 20 T cell receptor beta chains listed below, sequenced in a study of cytomegalovirus exposure and HLA in healthy donors. Vbeta (60) and Jbeta (13) primers were used in the PCR. TCRdb keeps only in-frame clones here, not all; method: immunoSEQ multiplex PCR. The sample lists 130,000 or so clones; approximately 61% were seen once. The sample taken for sequencing was PBMCs. The receptors derive from a woman in her 40s in good health and CMV-seronegative.

The table lists this clone with a few counts. The rearrangement uses TRBV27 and TRBJ1-2, with D perhaps matching TRBD1 (6 bases). In germline, CDR1 is MNHEY, CDR2 SMNVEV (reference sequence). CDR3 length: 13 amino acids. Trimming cost V 3 bases and J 4 bases, with 9 bases left between them. The DNA for the CDR3 is TGTGCCAGCAGTTTGGGGGCGGGCTATGGCTACACCTTC. Its translation: CASSLGAGYGYTF.

The chain employs TRBV9 and TRBJ1-6; possibly TRBD1 for D (6 bases). The germline gives CDR1 SGDLS, CDR2 YYNGEE. The V end lost 0 bases, the J end lost 10 bases, and 14 bases lay between the germline ends. This CDR3 is 15 amino acids long. The CDR3 protein is CASSVDGTTPSPLHF. As DNA, the CDR3 is TGTGCCAGCAGCGTAGATGGGACAACCCCCTCACCCCTCCACTTT.

V and J are TRBV5-6 and TRBJ1-2; D may be TRBD1 (6 bases). The CDR3 loop spans 13 amino acids. Germline lookup yields CDR1 SGHDT and CDR2 YYEEEE. Deletions cut 5 bases from V and 9 bases from J, with 17 bases between. CDR3 sequence (DNA): TGTGCCAGCAGATTCGGACAGCTTAGAAGCTACACCTTC. Its protein is CASRFGQLRSYTF.

The V gene is TRBV9, the J gene TRBJ1-6; 9 nucleotides match TRBD1. The ends lost 4 bases at V and 10 bases at J; junction bases unmatched: 6. Germline V gene lookup returns CDR1 SGDLS and CDR2 YYNGEE. The CDR3 extends over 14 amino acids. The CDR3 region is CASSPGTGISPLHF. The CDR3 coding sequence is TGTGCCAGCAGCCCAGGGACAGGGATCTCACCCCTCCACTTT.

This chain connects TRBV14 to TRBJ2-2; unclear D gene. V was pared by 0 bases and J by 5 bases, with 16 bases between. Per germline, CDR1 SGHDN and CDR2 FVKESK. CDR3 length: 17 amino acids. CDR3 protein: CASSQELGAPKTGELFF. For the CDR3, the DNA is TGTGCCAGCAGCCAAGAATTAGGAGCGCCTAAGACCGGGGAGCTGTTTTTT.

This chain connects TRBV7-9 to TRBJ1-2; 7 bases are shared with TRBD1. Trimming removed 5 bases from V and 8 bases from J; junction bases left unmatched: 8. Looked up from germline, CDR1 is SEHNR and CDR2 is FQNEAQ (reference sequence). CDR3 size: 13 residues. CDR3 sequence: CASSPATGYGYTF. CDR3 in DNA: TGTGCCAGCAGCCCGGCGACAGGGTACGGCTACACCTTC.

The rearrangement uses TRBV18 and TRBJ2-1; TRBD1 might be the D (5 bases). CDR1 is KGHSH, CDR2 LQKENI, per germline. CDR3 size: 14 residues. Trimming took off 6 bases at V and 8 bases at J, with 17 bases between the two ends. This chain's CDR3 is CASSGQQGHHEQFF. DNA for the CDR3: TGTGCCAGCTCCGGCCAGCAGGGTCACCATGAGCAGTTCTTC. Full variable domain (remainder filled in from reference TRBV18 and TRBJ2-1): NAGVMQNPRHLVRRRGQEARLRCSPMKGHSHVYWYRQLPEEGLKFMVYLQKENIIDESGMPKERFSAEFPKEGPSILRIQQVVRGDSAAYFCASSGQQGHHEQFFGPGTRLTVL.

Worth noting for this clone: At one end, the junction sequence differs from germline, possibly due to a read error. The same CDR3 is also encoded by other DNA sequences in this sample. This chain connects TRBV2 to TRBJ1-1; 7 bases line up with TRBD1. The germline CDR1 and CDR2 sequences are SNHLY and FYNNEI. This CDR3 is 13 amino acids long. DNA of the CDR3: TGTGCCATCACAGGGGTGAAGAACACTGAAGCCTTCTTT. Translating it yields CAITGVKNTEAFF.

This clone was counted a few times. The rearrangement uses TRBV7-9 and TRBJ1-1, with D perhaps matching TRBD1 (6 bases). This CDR3 is built from 15 residues. Germline V lookup: CDR1 SEHNR, CDR2 FQNEAQ (reference sequence). V lost 4 bases, J lost 5 bases, and 17 bases lay in between. This CDR3 is CASSYSQGKRTEAFF. The DNA for the CDR3 is TGTGCCAGCAGCTACTCACAGGGAAAGAGGACTGAAGCTTTCTTT.

By share of the sample, this clone is medium-sized. The chain recombines TRBV7-2 with TRBJ1-2, with 7 bases identical to TRBD1. This CDR3 is 18 amino acids long. Germline V CDR1 and CDR2: SGHTA, FQGNSA. V lost 5 bases to trimming and J lost 3 bases; unmatched junction nucleotides: 18. CDR3 in amino acids: CASSVIAASPRGYYGYTF. CDR3 bases: TGTGCCAGCAGCGTTATTGCCGCATCGCCCAGGGGGTACTATGGCTACACCTTC.

The CDR3 region has the DNA TGCGCCAGCAGCCTTGACAGGGACTCTTATGGCTACACCTTC. It encodes CASSLDRDSYGYTF. J is TRBJ1-2 and V is TRBV4-1; 7 bases match TRBD1. Germline CDR1 MGHRA, CDR2 YSYEKL. Unmatched junction bases numbered 7, after V lost 4 bases and J lost 5 bases. The CDR3 spans 14 residues.

This chain joins TRBV5-4 and TRBJ2-7, with 9 bases fitting TRBD1. With V trimmed by 4 bases and J by 4 bases, 6 bases remained unmatched. Germline V gene sequence: CDR1 SGHNT, CDR2 YYREEE (reference sequence). The CDR3 loop spans 14 amino acids. The CDR3 sequence is CASSGGQGQYEQYF. The DNA of the CDR3 is TGTGCCAGCAGCGGGGGACAGGGTCAGTACGAGCAGTACTTC.

The gene calls are TRBV28 and TRBJ2-3; 8 nucleotides align to TRBD2. The CDR3 has 14 residues. Trimming removed 4 bases from V and 1 base from J; junction bases left unmatched: 1. From germline, CDR1 is MDHEN and CDR2 SYDVKM. The CDR3 nucleotides are TGTGCCAGCAGTTCACTAGCGGGCACAGATACGCAGTATTTT. It is translated as CASSSLAGTDTQYF.

The CDR3 spells CASSPGRPNGYTF. CDR3 sequence (DNA): TGTGCCAGCAGCCCAGGGAGGCCAAATGGCTACACCTTC. The chain has TRBV5-6 and TRBJ1-2; a possible D gene is TRBD1 (5 bases). The CDR3 loop spans 13 amino acids. Germline CDR1 and CDR2: SGHDT and YYEEEE. V lost 4 bases and J lost 6, with 13 bases in between.

A few counts support this clone. V and J are TRBV2 and TRBJ2-7, with 7 bases fitting TRBD1. This CDR3 is 12 amino acids long. Germline loops: CDR1 SNHLY, CDR2 FYNNEI. After removal of 6 bases from V and 3 bases from J, the junction contained 2 bases not matched to a gene. The CDR3 coding sequence is TGTGCCAGCAGCGGGGACAGCTACGAGCAGTACTTC. Translation: CASSGDSYEQYF.

This clone was seen only a few times. V gene TRBV5-1 combines with J gene TRBJ1-5; the D is unclear. The CDR3 is made up of 15 amino acids. V was cut by 4 bases and J by 7 bases, with 18 bases left in between. Per the germline V gene, CDR1 is SGHRS and CDR2 is YFSETQ. DNA of the CDR3: TGCGCCAGCAGCCCGGCAGGCAGACAAGGACAGCCCCAGCATTTT. Translating gives CASSPAGRQGQPQHF.

The genes are TRBV25-1 and TRBJ1-2, with 7 positions matching TRBD1. After removal of 5 bases from V and 4 bases from J, the junction contained 4 bases not matched to a gene. The CDR3 loop spans 13 amino acids. Germline V lookup: CDR1 MGHDK, CDR2 SYGVNS. CDR3 nucleotides: TGTGCCAGCAGTTACAGGGGTCTCTATGGCTACACCTTC. Encoded protein: CASSYRGLYGYTF.

There are a few counts of this clone. The CDR3 DNA is TGTGCCAGCAGTGAGCCAGGGGGAAATGAAAAACTGTTTTTT. Its translation is CASSEPGGNEKLFF. V and J are TRBV25-1 and TRBJ1-4; 7 bases align to TRBD1. The CDR3 length is 14 residues. The germline gives CDR1 MGHDK, CDR2 SYGVNS. Trimming took 3 bases from V and 5 from J; bases not matched to a gene: 3.

The rearrangement uses TRBV6-1 and TRBJ1-5; a possible D gene is TRBD1 (5 bases). Germline V gene sequence: CDR1 MNHNS, CDR2 SASEGT. The CDR3 spans 13 residues. Trimming left V 7 bases short and J 6 bases short, with 13 bases between. CDR3 nucleotide sequence: TGTGCCAGCAACAAGGGGAACGGTCAGCCCCAGCATTTT. It codes for CASNKGNGQPQHF.

V is TRBV7-9 and J is TRBJ1-1; 9 bases are a match to TRBD1. This CDR3 comprises 14 residues. Germline V gene data show CDR1 as SEHNR and CDR2 as FQNEAQ (reference sequence). The J segment lost 5 bases and the V segment lost 5 bases, leaving 6 bases of the junction unmatched. The CDR3, as DNA: TGTGCCAGCAGCGAGGGACAGGGTTGGACTGAAGCTTTCTTT. Translated, it gives CASSEGQGWTEAFF.